The next 27 T cell receptor beta chains were all read from a single sample in a study of T cells in Graves' hyperthyroidism and ophthalmopathy (dated by TCRdb to the late 2010s). Library prep was done by multiplex PCR. TCRdb shows the sequencer as Illumina HiSeq 2000. The TCR beta CDR3 regions were amplified from RNA transcripts. The TCR CDR3 was subjected to a first round of RT-PCR using the HTBI primer set and the Qiagen OneStep RT-PCR kit. Through fastp at Q25 and MiXCR, TCRdb rebuilt clones from the public reads, retaining in-frame beta chains. Rows matching on CDR3 protein sequence are summarized as one entry with the most common DNA and genes. Here the sample has more than 550,000 distinct CDR3 sequences; around 20% occur a single time. The biggest ten clones account for around 15% of the sample. The sample taken for sequencing was blood. All receptors come from a woman aged 45-60 years with Graves' hyperthyroidism that later progressed to Graves' ophthalmopathy.

This clonotype has just a few counts. This sequence joins TRBV9 and TRBJ2-3, with TRBD2 matching 15 bases. The CDR3 covers 18 residues. Losses at the gene ends were 4 bases for V and 2 bases for J; bases not matched to a gene: 8. The germline CDR1 and CDR2 sequences are SGDLS and YYNGEE. CDR3 loop: CASSLSGLAGGHTDTQYF. The CDR3, as DNA: TGTGCCAGCAGCCTGTCGGGACTAGCGGGGGGTCACACAGATACGCAGTATTTT. Combining the CDR3 with reference TRBV9 and TRBJ2-3 gives the whole variable domain DSGVTQTPKHLITATGQRVTLRCSPRSGDLSVYWYQQSLDQGLQFLIQYYNGEERAKGNILERFSAQQFPDLHSELNLSSLELGDSALYFCASSLSGLAGGHTDTQYFGPGTRLTVL.

The chain is built from TRBV11-1 and TRBJ2-5; D is undetermined. The CDR3 runs 13 residues. Deletions cut 5 bases from V and 0 bases from J, with 7 bases between. CDR1 SGHAT and CDR2 FQDESV come from the germline V gene (reference sequence). For the CDR3, the DNA is TGTGCCAGCAGCCGGGCAGACCAAGAGACCCAGTACTTC. As protein: CASSRADQETQYF.

This clonotype was counted a few times. CDR3 sequence reads: CASSLDLITNYGYTF. The CDR3 nucleotides read TGTGCCAGCAGCTTAGATCTGATTACTAACTATGGCTACACCTTC. The J gene is TRBJ1-2, the V gene TRBV7-9; D unclear. Germline V gives CDR1 SEHNR, CDR2 FQNEAQ (reference sequence). Trimming pared 1 base from V and 0 bases from J, leaving 9 bases between. This CDR3 has 15 residues.

This clonotype was counted at least ten times. The rearrangement links TRBV5-1 to TRBJ1-1; the D gene is possibly TRBD1 (6 bases). Germline loops: CDR1 SGHRS, CDR2 YFSETQ. V lost 0 bases, J lost 1 base, and 7 bases lay in between. This CDR3 has 14 residues. The CDR3 is CASSLETGNTEAFF. CDR3 nucleotides: TGCGCCAGCAGCTTGGAGACAGGGAACACTGAAGCTTTCTTT.

CDR3 nucleotide sequence: TGCAGTGCTTCCACTAGTACGGATACGCAGTATTTT. The encoded protein is CSASTSTDTQYF. The rearrangement links TRBV20-1 to TRBJ2-3, with D maybe TRBD2 (5 bases). Germline V CDR1 and CDR2: DFQATT, SNEGSKA (reference sequence). The CDR3 consists of 12 residues. The V end lost 5 bases, the J end lost 6 bases, and 12 bases lay between the germline ends.

The chain joins TRBV7-9 to TRBJ2-7; D is possibly TRBD1 (6 bases). This CDR3 has 16 residues. Germline V gene data show CDR1 as SEHNR and CDR2 as FQNEAQ (reference sequence). The V gene lost 5 bases and the J gene lost 2 bases, with 19 bases spanning the gap. CDR3 in amino acids: CASSRPGTGITYEQYF. DNA of the CDR3: TGTGCCAGCAGCCGTCCGGGAACAGGGATAACCTACGAGCAGTACTTC.

This clonotype appeared once. CDR3 residues: CASSQTAGANVLTF. The CDR3 DNA sequence: TGCGCCAGCAGCCAGACAGCCGGGGCCAACGTCCTGACTTTC. V and J are TRBV4-1 and TRBJ2-6; D possibly corresponds to TRBD1 (5 bases). This CDR3 is built from 14 residues. Germline CDR1 and CDR2: MGHRA and YSYEKL. V lost 3 bases and J 4 bases, leaving 7 bases between the germline ends.

This rearrangement joins TRBV4-2 to TRBJ1-6, with D maybe TRBD1 (5 bases). V lost 4 bases and J lost 9, with 10 bases in between. The CDR3 is 13 amino acids. Germline CDR1 reads LGHNA; CDR2 reads YNFKEQ. The CDR3 spells CASSLGATSPLHF. Written as DNA, the CDR3 is TGTGCCAGCAGCCTCGGGGCAACTTCACCCCTCCACTTT.

There are a few counts of this clonotype. The chain uses TRBV10-3 and TRBJ1-3; D perhaps matches TRBD1 (6 bases). The CDR3 runs to 16 residues. V was shortened by 3 bases and J by 2 bases, with 14 bases between the two germline ends. The germline CDR1 and CDR2 sequences are ENHRY and SYGVKD. CDR3 bases: TGTGCCATCAGTGAAGCATGGGGGGCAACTGGAAACACCATATATTTT. Amino acids: CAISEAWGATGNTIYF.

The sample holds many counts of this clonotype. The chain carries TRBV20-1 and TRBJ2-6; no clear D gene. CDR3 length: 15 residues. V lost 3 bases and J lost 0, with 9 bases in between. The germline gives CDR1 DFQATT, CDR2 SNEGSKA (reference sequence). The CDR3 nucleotides are TGCAGTGCTAGTTTTAAGGGCTCTGGGGCCAACGTCCTGACTTTC. Residues: CSASFKGSGANVLTF.

J is TRBJ1-2 and V is TRBV24-1; 8 positions match TRBD1. The CDR3 contains 12 residues. Trimming took 4 bases from V and 8 from J; bases not matched to a gene: 2. CDR1 KGHDR and CDR2 SFDVKD come from the germline V gene. CDR3 sequence (DNA): TGTGCCACCAGTGAGGACAGGGAAGGCTACACCTTC. Encoded protein: CATSEDREGYTF.

The CDR3 spells CASSPRLGGGNNEQFF. The CDR3 DNA sequence: TGTGCCAGCAGCCCTCGACTAGGCGGGGGAAACAATGAGCAGTTCTTC. The rearrangement uses TRBV5-8 and TRBJ2-1; TRBD2 matches 7 bases. This CDR3 is 16 amino acids long. With V trimmed by 4 bases and J by 5 bases, 12 bases remained unmatched. CDR1 is SGHTS, CDR2 YDEGEE, per germline.

This clonotype was found many times. The rearrangement uses TRBV7-9 and TRBJ1-1; the D gene is possibly TRBD1 (5 bases). CDR1 and CDR2 from the germline V gene are SEHNR and FQNEAQ (reference sequence). This CDR3 spans 16 amino acids. Between the trimmed V and J ends, which lost 5 bases and 0 bases, there was a span of 16 bases. CDR3 DNA sequence: TGTGCCAGCAGCGGACGCACGGGACTCATGAACACTGAAGCTTTCTTT. It yields the protein CASSGRTGLMNTEAFF.

The chain employs TRBV25-1 and TRBJ1-6, with D uncertain. Germline V gene data show CDR1 as MGHDK and CDR2 as SYGVNS. The CDR3 extends over 14 amino acids. V lost 10 bases and J lost 7, with 17 bases in between. CDR3 sequence reads: CATRALGENSPLHF. Written as DNA, the CDR3 is TGTGCCACCCGTGCTCTCGGTGAAAATTCACCCCTCCACTTT.

At least ten counts were recorded for this clonotype. The chain recombines TRBV11-2 with TRBJ2-2; the D gene is possibly TRBD1 (5 bases). V shed 3 bases and J shed 3 bases, with 14 bases lying between them. Germline V gene sequence: CDR1 SGHAT, CDR2 FQNNGV. This CDR3 contains 16 residues. This CDR3 reads CASSLTQGHYTGELFF. The CDR3 region has the DNA TGTGCCAGCAGCTTGACCCAGGGTCATTACACCGGGGAGCTGTTTTTT. Full variable domain (rest looked up from reference TRBV11-2 and TRBJ2-2): EAGVAQSPRYKIIEKRQSVAFWCNPISGHATLYWYQQILGQGPKLLIQFQNNGVVDDSQLPKDRFSAERLKGVDSTLKIQPAKLEDSAVYLCASSLTQGHYTGELFFGEGSRLTVL.

This clonotype was seen more than once but under ten times. J is TRBJ1-2 and V is TRBV12-3 or TRBV12-4; a possible D gene is TRBD1 (5 bases). V shed 6 bases and J shed 6 bases, with 17 bases lying between them. This CDR3 spans 14 amino acids. The CDR3 region has the DNA TGTGCCAGCAGCCGAGTCCAGGGTGGAGATGGCTACACCTTC. Protein sequence: CASSRVQGGDGYTF.

The J gene is TRBJ2-7, the V gene TRBV11-2; D not resolved. V was trimmed by 1 base and J by 0 bases, leaving 10 bases between them. Germline CDR1 SGHAT, CDR2 FQNNGV. This CDR3 comprises 15 residues. CDR3 loop: CASSLGQTPSYEQYF. The CDR3 coding sequence is TGTGCCAGCAGCTTAGGCCAGACTCCCTCCTACGAGCAGTACTTC.

J is TRBJ2-3 and V is TRBV6-4; 14 bases are shared with TRBD2. V shed 5 bases and J 2 bases; nucleotides not matched to a gene: 12. The CDR3 is made up of 19 amino acids. Germline CDR1 and CDR2: MRHNA and SNTAGT. CDR3 nucleotides: TGTGCCAGCAGTCCCTCGACTAGCGGGGGGGCCCGGGTCACAGATACGCAGTATTTT. The encoded protein is CASSPSTSGGARVTDTQYF.

There are a few counts of this clonotype. The chain joins TRBV24-1 to TRBJ2-5; D possibly corresponds to TRBD1 (6 bases). V was pared by 6 bases and J by 10 bases, with 17 bases between. This CDR3 spans 13 amino acids. Germline V gives CDR1 KGHDR, CDR2 SFDVKD. CDR3 residues: CATSSGANRDQYF. The DNA of the CDR3 is TGTGCCACCAGTTCAGGGGCTAACCGGGACCAGTACTTC.

There are a few counts of this clonotype. V is TRBV6-2 or TRBV6-3 and J is TRBJ2-6; TRBD1 might be the D (6 bases). V was trimmed by 2 bases and J by 0 bases, leaving 14 bases between them. From germline, CDR1 is MNHEY and CDR2 SVGEGT. The CDR3 length is 18 residues. CDR3 DNA: TGTGCCAGCAGTTACAAGACAGGAGCAATCTCTGGGGCCAACGTCCTGACTTTC. Protein sequence: CASSYKTGAISGANVLTF.

This clonotype was seen a handful of times. The rearrangement joins TRBV29-1 to TRBJ2-2; maybe TRBD1 (6 bases). Trimming removed 7 bases at V and 6 bases at J, with 15 bases between. Germline V gene sequence: CDR1 SQVTM, CDR2 ANQGSEA. This CDR3 spans 13 amino acids. The CDR3, as DNA: TGCAGCGCGACGTCTACAGGGCCCGGGGAGCTGTTTTTT. Amino acid sequence: CSATSTGPGELFF.

This clonotype was detected only a few times. This sequence joins TRBV5-4 and TRBJ1-2; D unclear. Germline-derived CDR1 and CDR2 are SGHNT and YYREEE (reference sequence). Trimming removed 0 bases from V and 8 bases from J, with 14 bases in between. The CDR3 runs 14 residues. CDR3 in DNA: TGTGCCAGCAGCTTGGCGGAAGTAGCAGACGGCTACACCTTC. Translation gives CASSLAEVADGYTF.

This clonotype was counted a few times. This chain joins TRBV4-1 and TRBJ2-5; TRBD2 agrees at 11 bases. Germline CDR1 reads MGHRA; CDR2 reads YSYEKL. With 0 bases clipped from V and 2 bases from J, the junction kept 14 bases outside the gene matches. This CDR3 contains 20 residues. The CDR3 spells CASSQDPLPASGGPQETQYF. CDR3 bases: TGCGCCAGCAGCCAAGACCCCCTCCCCGCTAGCGGGGGGCCTCAAGAGACCCAGTACTTC.

This clonotype was counted only a few times. The chain has TRBV5-6 and TRBJ1-2; no clear D gene. Germline CDR1 and CDR2: SGHDT and YYEEEE. The germline V and J ends were trimmed by 3 bases and 4 bases, with 10 bases remaining between them. CDR3 length: 13 amino acids. The CDR3 reads CASSSGPSYGYTF. CDR3 coding DNA: TGTGCCAGCAGCTCGGGTCCATCCTATGGCTACACCTTC.

The V and J genes are TRBV28 and TRBJ1-5, with a possible D match to TRBD1 (5 bases). The CDR3 contains 17 residues. The V gene's germline CDR1 is MDHEN and CDR2 SYDVKM. Trimming left V 6 bases short and J 1 base short, with 19 bases between. The CDR3 DNA reads as TGTGCCAGCAGGAGGCCCGGGGGAATACGAAGCAATCAGCCCCAGCATTTT. This gives the protein CASRRPGGIRSNQPQHF.

This clonotype was seen a handful of times. The rearrangement uses TRBV6-6 and TRBJ1-5, with a weak D call TRBD1 (5 bases). V was pared by 0 bases and J by 2 bases, with 8 bases between. Germline-derived CDR1 and CDR2 are MNHNY and SVGAGI (reference sequence). The CDR3 totals 15 residues. CDR3 nucleotides: TGTGCCAGCAGTTACTCGGTACAGGGCAATCAGCCCCAGCATTTT. The encoded protein is CASSYSVQGNQPQHF.

This clonotype was found many times. The chain uses TRBV18 and TRBJ1-3; 9 bases line up with TRBD1. Germline V CDR1 and CDR2: KGHSH, LQKENI. The CDR3 is made up of 14 amino acids. Unmatched junction bases numbered 0, after V lost 4 bases and J lost 2 bases. As DNA, the CDR3 is TGTGCCAGCTCACGGGACAGGGCTGGAAACACCATATATTTT. It yields the protein CASSRDRAGNTIYF.